Presented here are 7 T cell receptor beta chains from one specimen sequenced in a study of cytotoxic CD8 clonotypes in ibrutinib-treated CLL. Clones were sequenced by immunoSEQ multiplex PCR, and TCRdb holds only the in-frame ones, with some missing. Found here are roughly 170,000 clones, 70% to 85% of them singletons; the top ten hold about 4.3%. Sample: PBMCs, taken after 24 months of ibrutinib treatment. The receptors come from a human donor with chronic lymphocytic leukemia.

This rearrangement joins TRBV7-2 to TRBJ2-3; weak D call: TRBD2 (5 bases). With 5 bases removed from V and 0 bases from J, the gap between germline ends came to 9 bases. Germline lookup yields CDR1 SGHTA and CDR2 FQGNSA. The CDR3 totals 14 residues. CDR3 amino acids: CASSPGVSTDTQYF. DNA of the CDR3: TGTGCCAGCAGCCCCGGGGTGAGCACAGATACGCAGTATTTT.

The CDR3 bases are TGTGCCAGCTCGGATGATGCTTCCAATTCACCCCTCCACTTT. Protein: CASSDDASNSPLHF. The genes are TRBV18 and TRBJ1-6; D is unclear. V was cut by 6 bases and J by 7 bases, with 13 bases left in between. Germline-derived CDR1 and CDR2 are KGHSH and LQKENI. CDR3 size: 14 residues.

The chain couples TRBV28 to TRBJ2-7; a weak D match, TRBD1 (6 bases). The CDR3 totals 14 residues. Trimming took 7 bases from V and 6 from J, leaving 19 bases between them. Germline V gives CDR1 MDHEN, CDR2 SYDVKM. The CDR3 here is CASITGQGRFEQYF. In DNA form, the CDR3 reads TGTGCCAGCATCACGGGCCAGGGGCGATTCGAGCAGTACTTC.

The gene calls are TRBV9 and TRBJ1-6; TRBD1 matches 8 bases. Germline V gene sequence: CDR1 SGDLS, CDR2 YYNGEE. CDR3 length: 16 amino acids. Trimming took 0 bases from V and 5 from J; bases not matched to a gene: 4. As DNA, the CDR3 is TGTGCCAGCAGCGTAGGGACAGGGACTAATAATTCACCCCTCCACTTT. Translation gives CASSVGTGTNNSPLHF.

This clone occurred once. The chain combines TRBV18 with TRBJ2-5; 9 bases are a match to TRBD1. CDR3 size: 15 residues. V gave up 3 bases and J gave up 5 bases; unmatched junction bases: 7. Germline CDR1 reads KGHSH; CDR2 reads LQKENI. The CDR3 is CASSPQDRGAETQYF. CDR3 bases: TGTGCCAGCTCACCCCAGGACAGGGGCGCGGAGACCCAGTACTTC.

This chain uses TRBV28 with TRBJ2-7; D is uncertain. This CDR3 contains 14 residues. The germline V gene has CDR1 MDHEN and CDR2 SYDVKM. V dropped 3 bases and J dropped 3 bases, with 12 bases sitting between them. CDR3 amino acids: CASSFLHKIYEQYF. The CDR3 nucleotides are TGTGCCAGCAGTTTTCTGCACAAGATCTACGAGCAGTACTTC.

CDR3 protein: CSVRRSGRLDEQFF. The CDR3 DNA follows: TGCAGCGTCCGCCGCAGCGGGAGGTTAGATGAGCAGTTCTTC. This chain links TRBV29-1 with TRBJ2-1; 9 nucleotides line up with TRBD2. The CDR3 has 14 residues. Trimming cost V 6 bases and J 8 bases; bases outside gene matches: 11. Looked up from germline, CDR1 is SQVTM and CDR2 is ANQGSEA.